This T cell receptor (beta chain) originates from a study of T-cell reconstitution after alpha-beta-depleted transplantation in children. Unique molecular identifiers were built into the TCRbeta library. Using its own MiXCR run on the PCR reads, TCRdb lists one record per CDR3 protein. Here the sample spans 450,000 to 600,000 distinct CDR3 sequences, over 25% being singletons. There are 14 residues in the CDR3. Germline loops: CDR1 MNHEY, CDR2 SVGEGT. The V and J ends lost 2 bases and 3 bases, in that order; junction bases with no gene match: 0. The gene calls are TRBV6-2 or TRBV6-3 and TRBJ2-2, with 7 bases identical to TRBD2. This sequence was found in a human donor who donated a stem cell graft to a child with aplastic anemia. The sequencing used PBMCs from the stem cell graft donor, collected from the stem cell graft. The DNA of the CDR3 is TGTGCCAGCAGTTACACTAGCGACACCGGGGAGCTGTTTTTT. It is translated as CASSYTSDTGELFF.